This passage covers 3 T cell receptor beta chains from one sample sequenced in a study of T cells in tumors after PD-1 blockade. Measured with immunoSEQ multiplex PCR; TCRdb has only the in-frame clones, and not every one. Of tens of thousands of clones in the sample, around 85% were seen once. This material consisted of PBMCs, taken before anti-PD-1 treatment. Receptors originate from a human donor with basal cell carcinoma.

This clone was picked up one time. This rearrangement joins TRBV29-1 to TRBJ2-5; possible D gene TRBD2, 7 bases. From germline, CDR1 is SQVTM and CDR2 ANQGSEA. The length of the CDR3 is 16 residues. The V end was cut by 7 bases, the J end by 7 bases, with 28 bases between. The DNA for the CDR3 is TGCAGCGCCAAACCGGGAGAGGGAGGGGGTGTCGCGACCCAGTACTTC. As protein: CSAKPGEGGGVATQYF.

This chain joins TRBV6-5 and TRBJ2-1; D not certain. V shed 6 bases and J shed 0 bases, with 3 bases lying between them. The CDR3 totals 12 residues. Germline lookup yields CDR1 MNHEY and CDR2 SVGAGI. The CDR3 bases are TGTGCCAGCAGGGGCTCCTACAATGAGCAGTTCTTC. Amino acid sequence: CASRGSYNEQFF.

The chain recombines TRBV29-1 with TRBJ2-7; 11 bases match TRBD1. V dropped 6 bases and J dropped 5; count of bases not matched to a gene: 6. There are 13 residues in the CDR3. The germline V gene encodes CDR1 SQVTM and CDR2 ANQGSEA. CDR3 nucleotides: TGCAGCGTCCGCGGGACAGGGGGAAACGAGCAGTACTTC. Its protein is CSVRGTGGNEQYF.